Below, 9 T cell receptor beta chains from the same sample are listed, as sequenced in a study of cytomegalovirus exposure and HLA in healthy donors (dated by TCRdb to the late 2010s). The library came from the immunoSEQ multiplex PCR assay. For the multiplex PCR, a mixture combining 60 forward primers for TCR Vbeta segments and 13 reverse primers for TCR Jbeta segments was used. TCRdb's version of the immuneACCESS table is confined to in-frame rearrangements and falls short of the full clone set. An unresolved V gene accounts for under half of the shortfall where checked; the remainder is of unknown origin. This sample's records show approximately 130,000 clones. Of the sample, 2% falls within the top ten clones. The sample consisted of PBMCs. The source of these receptors is a woman aged 55 to 70 in good health and CMV-seronegative.

The rearrangement joins TRBV7-9 to TRBJ2-2; 13 positions agree with TRBD2. Germline V lookup: CDR1 SEHNR, CDR2 FQNEAQ (reference sequence). V lost 2 bases, J lost 5 bases, and 2 bases stayed unmatched. The CDR3 runs to 16 residues. The CDR3 region has the DNA TGTGCCAGCAGCTTAACTAGCGGGAGGGGAACCGGGGAGCTGTTTTTT. Its translation is CASSLTSGRGTGELFF.

This chain links TRBV4-1 with TRBJ1-5; D gene uncertain. The CDR3 consists of 16 residues. Germline V gene lookup returns CDR1 MGHRA and CDR2 YSYEKL. The V and J ends lost 2 bases and 3 bases respectively, with 14 bases between them. The DNA of the CDR3 is TGCGCCAGCAGCCAAAGAGTCGGGAGCCCCAATCAGCCCCAGCATTTT. Protein: CASSQRVGSPNQPQHF.

This chain joins TRBV27 and TRBJ1-2; 10 nucleotides align to TRBD1. The CDR3 has 14 residues. Germline V gene sequence: CDR1 MNHEY, CDR2 SMNVEV (reference sequence). With 8 bases clipped from V and 1 base from J, the junction kept 4 bases outside the gene matches. CDR3 protein: CASRDRGFNYGYTF. For the CDR3, the DNA is TGTGCCAGCCGGGACAGGGGATTTAACTATGGCTACACCTTC.

V usage is TRBV7-8 and J usage is TRBJ1-5; 7 bases are a match to TRBD1. Germline CDR1 SGHVS, CDR2 FQNEAQ. This CDR3 comprises 13 residues. The J segment lost 6 bases and the V segment lost 5 bases, leaving 4 bases of the junction unmatched. CDR3 protein: CASSRRQGQPQHF. CDR3 DNA sequence: TGTGCCAGCAGCCGGAGACAGGGTCAGCCCCAGCATTTT.

The chain carries TRBV10-1 and TRBJ1-1, with D possibly TRBD1 on 5 matching bases. V was cut by 4 bases and J by 1 base, with 10 bases left in between. The CDR3 has 14 amino acids. CDR1 and CDR2 (germline): WNHNN, SYGVQD (reference sequence). The CDR3 bases are TGCGCCAGCAGTGCTGGGACTGGGAACACTGAAGCTTTCTTT. As protein: CASSAGTGNTEAFF.

The genes are TRBV7-8 and TRBJ2-5, with 9 nucleotides matching TRBD1. This CDR3 contains 18 residues. Germline V gives CDR1 SGHVS, CDR2 FQNEAQ. Trimming cost V 1 base and J 0 bases; bases outside gene matches: 9. The chain's CDR3 is CASSLDLGTGIHQETQYF. The CDR3 DNA reads TGTGCCAGCAGCTTAGATTTGGGGACAGGGATCCACCAAGAGACCCAGTACTTC. Together with reference TRBV7-8 and TRBJ2-5, the CDR3 gives the full variable domain: GAGVSQSPRYKVAKRGQDVALRCDPISGHVSLFWYQQALGQGPEFLTYFQNEAQLDKSGLPSDRFFAERPEGSVSTLKIQRTQQEDSAVYLCASSLDLGTGIHQETQYFGPGTRLLVL.

The gene calls are TRBV15 and TRBJ2-1; D unclear. Trimming pared 0 bases from V and 3 bases from J, leaving 12 bases between. There are 16 residues in the CDR3. CDR1 and CDR2 (germline): LNHNV, YYDKDF (reference sequence). The chain's CDR3 is CATSRDTEYHYNEQFF. For the CDR3, the DNA is TGTGCCACCAGCAGAGATACGGAGTATCACTACAATGAGCAGTTCTTC.

This chain uses TRBV15 with TRBJ2-3; TRBD2 is a possible D gene (5 bases). CDR1 is LNHNV and CDR2 is YYDKDF in the germline V gene (reference sequence). Trimming removed 0 bases at V and 3 bases at J, with 7 bases between. The CDR3 contains 14 residues. In nucleotides, the CDR3 is TGTGCCACCAGCAGAGATAGGAGGACAGATACGCAGTATTTT. It codes for CATSRDRRTDTQYF.

V and J are TRBV7-9 and TRBJ1-1; weak D call: TRBD1 (5 bases). The CDR3 loop spans 17 amino acids. V shed 5 bases and J shed 0 bases, with 19 bases lying between them. Germline V gives CDR1 SEHNR, CDR2 FQNEAQ (reference sequence). The CDR3 bases are TGTGCCAGCAGCCCCCCGACAGACAGAATCCTGAACACTGAAGCTTTCTTT. Residues: CASSPPTDRILNTEAFF. Based on the CDR3 plus reference TRBV7-9 and TRBJ1-1, the full variable domain is DTGVSQNPRHKITKRGQNVTFRCDPISEHNRLYWYRQTLGQGPEFLTYFQNEAQLEKSRLLSDRFSAERPKGSFSTLEIQRTEQGDSAMYLCASSPPTDRILNTEAFFGQGTRLTVV.